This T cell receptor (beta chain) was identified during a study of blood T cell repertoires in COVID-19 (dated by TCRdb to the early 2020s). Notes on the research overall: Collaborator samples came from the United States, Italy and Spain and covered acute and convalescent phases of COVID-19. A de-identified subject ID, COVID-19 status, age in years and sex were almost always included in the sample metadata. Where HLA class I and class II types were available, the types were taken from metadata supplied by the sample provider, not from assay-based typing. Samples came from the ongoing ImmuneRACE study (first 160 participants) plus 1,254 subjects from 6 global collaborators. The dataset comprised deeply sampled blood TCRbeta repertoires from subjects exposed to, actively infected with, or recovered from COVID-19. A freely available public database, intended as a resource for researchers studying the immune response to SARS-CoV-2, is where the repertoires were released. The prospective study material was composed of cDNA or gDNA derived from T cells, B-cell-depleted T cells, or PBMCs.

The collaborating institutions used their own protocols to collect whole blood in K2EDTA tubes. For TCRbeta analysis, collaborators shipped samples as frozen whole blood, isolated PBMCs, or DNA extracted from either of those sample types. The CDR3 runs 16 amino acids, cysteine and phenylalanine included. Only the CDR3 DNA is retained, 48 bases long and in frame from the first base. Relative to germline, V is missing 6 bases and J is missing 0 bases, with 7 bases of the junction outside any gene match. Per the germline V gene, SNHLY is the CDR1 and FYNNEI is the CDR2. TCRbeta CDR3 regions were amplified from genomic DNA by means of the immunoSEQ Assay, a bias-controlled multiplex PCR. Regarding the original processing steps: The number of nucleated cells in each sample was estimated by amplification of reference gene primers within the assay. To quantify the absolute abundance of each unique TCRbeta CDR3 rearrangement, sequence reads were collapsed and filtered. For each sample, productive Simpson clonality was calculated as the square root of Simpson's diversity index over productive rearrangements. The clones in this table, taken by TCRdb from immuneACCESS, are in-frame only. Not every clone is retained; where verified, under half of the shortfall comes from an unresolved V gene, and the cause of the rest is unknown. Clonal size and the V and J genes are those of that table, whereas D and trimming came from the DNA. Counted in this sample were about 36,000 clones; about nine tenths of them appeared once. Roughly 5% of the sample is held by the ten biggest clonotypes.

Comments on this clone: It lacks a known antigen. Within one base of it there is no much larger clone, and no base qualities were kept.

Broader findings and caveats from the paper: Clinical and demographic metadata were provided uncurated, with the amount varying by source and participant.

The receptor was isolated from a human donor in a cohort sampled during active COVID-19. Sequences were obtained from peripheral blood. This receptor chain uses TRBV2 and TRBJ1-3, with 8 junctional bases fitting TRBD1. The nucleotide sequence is TGTGCCAGCAGGGGCGGGACAGGCCTCTCTGGAAACACCATATATTTT. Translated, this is CASRGGTGLSGNTIYF.